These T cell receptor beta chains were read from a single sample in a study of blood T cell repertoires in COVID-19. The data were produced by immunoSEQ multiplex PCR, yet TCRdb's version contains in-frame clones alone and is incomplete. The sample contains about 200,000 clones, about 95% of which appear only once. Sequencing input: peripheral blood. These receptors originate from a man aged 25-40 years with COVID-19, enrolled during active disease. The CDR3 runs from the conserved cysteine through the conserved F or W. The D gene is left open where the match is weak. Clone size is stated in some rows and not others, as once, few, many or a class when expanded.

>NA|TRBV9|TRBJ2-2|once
CASSVEVQGSGTGELFF
TGTGCCAGCAGCGTAGAGGTACAGGGAAGCGGCACCGGGGAGCTGTTTTTT
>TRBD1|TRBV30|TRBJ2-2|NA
CAWRGTGSGELFF
TGTGCCTGGAGGGGGACAGGGTCCGGGGAGCTGTTTTTT
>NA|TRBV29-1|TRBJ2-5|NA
CSVRGRLSGQTQYF
TGCAGCGTCCGGGGGAGGCTTAGCGGACAGACCCAGTACTTC
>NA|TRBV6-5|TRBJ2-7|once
CASSRHGQYEQYF
TGTGCCAGCAGCCGTCACGGACAGTACGAGCAGTACTTC
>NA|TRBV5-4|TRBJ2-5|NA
CASSIQVSQETQYF
TGTGCCAGCAGCATACAGGTTTCCCAAGAGACCCAGTACTTC
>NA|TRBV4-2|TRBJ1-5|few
CASSQDISGISNQPQHF
TGTGCCAGCAGCCAAGACATTTCCGGGATCAGCAATCAGCCCCAGCATTTT
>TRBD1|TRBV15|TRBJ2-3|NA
CATSGQAPDTQYF
TGTGCCACCAGCGGACAGGCCCCAGATACGCAGTATTTT
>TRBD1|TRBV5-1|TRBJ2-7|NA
CASSFFPGDRGFYEQYF
TGCGCCAGCAGCTTTTTCCCCGGGGACAGGGGATTCTACGAGCAGTACTTC
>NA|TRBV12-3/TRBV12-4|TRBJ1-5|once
CASSLYTNQPQHF
TGTGCCAGCAGTTTGTACACAAATCAGCCCCAGCATTTT
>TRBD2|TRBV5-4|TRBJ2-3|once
CASSLLAGGSTDTQYF
TGTGCCAGCAGCTTGTTGGCGGGGGGGAGCACAGATACGCAGTATTTT
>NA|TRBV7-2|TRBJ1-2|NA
CASSRPGDYGYTF
TGTGCCAGCAGCCGTCCCGGTGACTATGGCTACACCTTC
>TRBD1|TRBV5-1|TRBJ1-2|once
CASSTTGDTGYTF
TGCGCCAGCAGCACCACAGGGGATACTGGCTACACCTTC
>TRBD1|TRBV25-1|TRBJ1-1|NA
CASSEGQGAGNTEAFF
TGTGCCAGCAGCGAAGGACAGGGGGCGGGGAACACTGAAGCTTTCTTT
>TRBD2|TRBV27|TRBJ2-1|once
CASSLGTSGGNEQFF
TGTGCCAGCAGCCTGGGGACTAGCGGGGGAAATGAGCAGTTCTTC
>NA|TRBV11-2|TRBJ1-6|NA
CASSLSDGHSPLHF
TGTGCCAGCAGCTTAAGTGATGGGCATTCACCCCTCCACTTT
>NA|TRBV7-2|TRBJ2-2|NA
CASSFQGLNTGELFF
TGTGCCAGCAGCTTCCAGGGACTGAACACCGGGGAGCTGTTTTTT
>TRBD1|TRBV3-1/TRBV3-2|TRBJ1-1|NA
CASSPRDRGAEAFF
TGTGCCAGCAGCCCCCGGGACAGGGGGGCTGAAGCTTTCTTT
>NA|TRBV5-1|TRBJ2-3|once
CASSTGSATDTQYF
TGCGCCAGCAGTACAGGGTCCGCCACAGATACGCAGTATTTT
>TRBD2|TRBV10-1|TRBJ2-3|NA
CASSPAPTSGGEDTQYF
TGCGCCAGCAGTCCAGCCCCGACTAGCGGGGGGGAGGATACGCAGTATTTT
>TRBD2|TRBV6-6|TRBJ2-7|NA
CASSYLAGASYEQYF
TGTGCCAGCAGCTATCTAGCGGGGGCGTCCTACGAGCAGTACTTC
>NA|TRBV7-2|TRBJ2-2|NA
CASSLMDSTGELFF
TGTGCCAGCAGCTTAATGGACTCTACCGGGGAGCTGTTTTTT
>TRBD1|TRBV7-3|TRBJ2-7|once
CASSPGQGVSEQYF
TGTGCCAGCAGCCCGGGACAGGGGGTAAGCGAGCAGTACTTC
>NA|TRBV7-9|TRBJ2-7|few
CASSLRRGTHYEQYF
TGTGCCAGCAGCTTAAGGAGGGGTACCCACTACGAGCAGTACTTC
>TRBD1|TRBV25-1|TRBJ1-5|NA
CASSVSGTGVNQPQHF
TGTGCCAGCAGTGTCTCCGGGACAGGAGTCAATCAGCCCCAGCATTTT
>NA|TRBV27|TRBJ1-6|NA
CASSLQYRAPLHF
TGTGCCAGCAGTCTCCAATACAGGGCACCCCTCCACTTT
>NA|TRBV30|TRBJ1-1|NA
CALMASWKRDSEAFF
TGTGCCCTCATGGCAAGCTGGAAGAGAGACAGTGAAGCTTTCTTT
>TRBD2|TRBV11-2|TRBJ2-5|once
CASSPLAASQETQYF
TGTGCCAGCAGCCCCCTAGCGGCGAGTCAAGAGACCCAGTACTTC
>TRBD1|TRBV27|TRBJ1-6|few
CASSHPPGQGYNSPLHF
TGTGCCAGCAGTCACCCGCCGGGACAGGGTTACAATTCACCCCTCCACTTT
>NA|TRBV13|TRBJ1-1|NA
CASSLGDRMNTEAFF
TGTGCCAGCAGCTTAGGTGACAGGATGAACACTGAAGCTTTCTTT
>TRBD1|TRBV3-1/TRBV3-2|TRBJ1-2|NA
CASSQEPGGDYGYTF
TGTGCCAGCAGCCAAGAGCCAGGGGGCGACTATGGCTACACCTTC
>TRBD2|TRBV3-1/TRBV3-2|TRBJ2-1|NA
CASSQDAGLANEQFF
TGTGCCAGCAGCCAAGACGCAGGACTAGCAAATGAGCAGTTCTTC
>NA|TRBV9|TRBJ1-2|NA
CASSVLSFGSADGYTF
TGTGCCAGCAGCGTACTTTCGTTTGGTTCGGCGGATGGCTACACCTTC
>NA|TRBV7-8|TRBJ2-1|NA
CASSPTSNEQFF
TGTGCCAGCAGCCCTACGAGCAATGAGCAGTTCTTC
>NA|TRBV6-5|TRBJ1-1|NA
CASSYSGPRGGTEAFF
TGTGCCAGCAGTTACTCCGGACCCCGGGGGGGAACTGAAGCTTTCTTT
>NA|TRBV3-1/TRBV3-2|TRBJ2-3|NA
CASSQAPSSDTQYF
TGTGCCAGCAGCCAAGCCCCTAGCTCAGATACGCAGTATTTT
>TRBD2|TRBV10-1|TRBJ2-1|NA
CASSTSGATDREQFF
TGCGCCAGCTCTACTAGCGGGGCGACGGACCGTGAGCAGTTCTTC